These 32 T cell receptor beta chains were all obtained from the same sample, sequenced in a study of T cell repertoires in cytomegalovirus infection. These TCRs' antigens remain unknown. TCRdb fed the reads into MiXCR, producing one record per CDR3 protein. This table has about 83,000 distinct CDR3 sequences, over 25% appearing once. The specimen comprised CD8+ T cells from cultured PBMCs, sampled from culture after CMV antigen stimulation. The receptors were sampled from a human donor in good health (CMV status not recorded). Some clones in this sample may be carry-over from other donors' samples.

This clonotype was detected ten times or more. The rearrangement uses TRBV28 and TRBJ2-1, with D perhaps TRBD1 (6 bases). V lost 6 bases to trimming and J lost 9 bases, with 15 bases between them. Germline V gene lookup returns CDR1 MDHEN and CDR2 SYDVKM. CDR3 length: 13 residues. The CDR3 sequence is CASSLGGYGEQFF. The CDR3 region has the DNA TGTGCCAGCAGCCTTGGGGGCTACGGTGAGCAGTTCTTC.

This clonotype was seen at least ten times. The chain combines TRBV2 with TRBJ2-7; 7 positions match TRBD1. Per germline, CDR1 SNHLY and CDR2 FYNNEI. V shed 8 bases, J shed 3 bases, and the junction held 7 bases outside the gene matches. This CDR3 region has 13 residues. CDR3 DNA sequence: TGTGCCAGCTCAAGGACAGGAATCTACGAGCAGTACTTC. The encoded protein is CASSRTGIYEQYF.

In this sample, this clonotype turned up many times. The chain links TRBV27 to TRBJ2-2; D might be TRBD2 (6 bases). The CDR3 sequence is 16 residues long. Germline CDR1 MNHEY, CDR2 SMNVEV (reference sequence). Trimming took 7 bases from V and 7 from J, leaving 22 bases between them. The DNA of the CDR3 is TGTGCCAGCACCACCAGGCCGGGGGAGATAGGCGGGGAGCTGTTTTTT. This gives the protein CASTTRPGEIGGELFF.

This clonotype was picked up a small number of times. This chain uses TRBV18 with TRBJ1-2; 7 bases map to TRBD1. Germline assignment: CDR1 KGHSH and CDR2 LQKENI. This CDR3 has 15 residues. With V trimmed by 3 bases and J by 8 bases, 12 bases remained unmatched. CDR3: CASSPSTGVDRGYTF. The CDR3 coding sequence is TGTGCCAGCTCACCTAGTACAGGGGTGGACCGCGGCTACACCTTC.

This sequence joins TRBV4-1 and TRBJ1-1; the D gene is possibly TRBD1 (5 bases). Trimming took 0 bases from V and 4 from J, leaving 12 bases between them. The CDR3 is made up of 15 amino acids. Germline V gene data show CDR1 as MGHRA and CDR2 as YSYEKL. The CDR3 region has the DNA TGCGCCAGCAGCCAAGATACGGGGGGGGGCACTGAAGCTTTCTTT. It is translated as CASSQDTGGGTEAFF.

This chain connects TRBV7-9 to TRBJ1-2; 10 bases are a match to TRBD1. Trimming took 4 bases from V and 4 from J; bases not matched to a gene: 9. The CDR3 is 16 residues long. The V gene's germline CDR1 is SEHNR and CDR2 FQNEAQ (reference sequence). The CDR3 region is CASSSGTGALVYGYTF. The CDR3 DNA sequence: TGTGCCAGCAGCTCCGGGACAGGGGCTCTTGTCTATGGCTACACCTTC.

Concerning this clonotype itself: This may be a read error: a much more frequent sequence differs by one nucleotide. The chain couples TRBV7-2 to TRBJ2-3, with 8 nucleotides matching TRBD2. CDR3 size: 17 residues. V trimming: 1 base; J trimming: 0 bases; junction bases outside the gene matches: 6. CDR1 and CDR2 from the germline V gene are SGHTA and FQGNSA. The chain's CDR3 is CASSLVWRGASTDTQYF. The CDR3, as DNA: TGTGCCAGCAGCTTAGTTTGGCGGGGGGCAAGCACAGATACGCAGTATTTT. Based on the CDR3 plus reference TRBV7-2 and TRBJ2-3, the full variable domain is GAGVSQSPSNKVTEKGKDVELRCDPISGHTALYWYRQSLGQGLEFLIYFQGNSAPDKSGLPSDRFSAERTGGSVSTLTIQRTQQEDSAVYLCASSLVWRGASTDTQYFGPGTRLTVL.

This clonotype was observed many times. CDR3 nucleotide sequence: TGTGCCAGCAGCGCCTCATCTAGCTACGAGCAGTACTTC. This encodes CASSASSSYEQYF. V gene TRBV7-2 combines with J gene TRBJ2-7; D not resolved. V dropped 5 bases and J dropped 3 bases, with 11 bases sitting between them. Germline CDR1 reads SGHTA; CDR2 reads FQGNSA. The CDR3 has 13 amino acids.

The chain couples TRBV28 to TRBJ1-5, with D tentatively TRBD1 (6 bases). V was trimmed by 5 bases and J by 2 bases, leaving 16 bases between them. The CDR3 is made up of 16 amino acids. Germline-derived CDR1 and CDR2 are MDHEN and SYDVKM. CDR3 DNA: TGTGCCAGCAGTACCCCGGGGGGCTGGGGCAATCAGCCCCAGCATTTT. It translates to CASSTPGGWGNQPQHF.

In this sample, this clonotype turned up a few times. The V and J genes are TRBV29-1 and TRBJ2-2, with a weak D call TRBD1 (6 bases). Trimming removed 5 bases at V and 5 bases at J, with 9 bases between. The CDR3 runs to 12 residues. Germline loops: CDR1 SQVTM, CDR2 ANQGSEA. CDR3 amino acids: CSVLQGTGELFF. The CDR3 DNA follows: TGCAGCGTTCTGCAGGGGACCGGGGAGCTGTTTTTT.

This clonotype came up a few times. This sequence joins TRBV4-1 and TRBJ2-5; TRBD2 agrees at 11 bases. CDR1 MGHRA and CDR2 YSYEKL come from the germline V gene. J gave up 6 bases and V 0 bases, and 6 bases lay outside the gene matches. The CDR3 extends over 16 amino acids. The CDR3 coding sequence is TGCGCCAGCAGCCAAGAGTCTAGCGGGGGGTCGCAGACCCAGTACTTC. This encodes CASSQESSGGSQTQYF.

This clonotype was recorded once. V gene TRBV28 combines with J gene TRBJ2-7; no firm D call. V was shortened by 6 bases and J by 0 bases, with 6 bases between the two germline ends. The CDR3 consists of 12 residues. Germline V lookup: CDR1 MDHEN, CDR2 SYDVKM. The CDR3 loop is CASSRYSYEQYF. CDR3 DNA: TGTGCCAGCAGCCGATACTCCTACGAGCAGTACTTC. The full variable domain, its missing parts supplied by reference TRBV28 and TRBJ2-7, is DVKVTQSSRYLVKRTGEKVFLECVQDMDHENMFWYRQDPGLGLRLIYFSYDVKMKEKGDIPEGYSVSREKKERFSLILESASTNQTSMYLCASSRYSYEQYFGPGTRLTVT.

The chain links TRBV30 to TRBJ1-2; D is unclear. V lost 6 bases to trimming and J lost 3 bases, with 17 bases between them. From germline, CDR1 is GTSNPN and CDR2 SVGIG (reference sequence). This CDR3 comprises 14 residues. The CDR3 DNA sequence: TGTGCCTGTGGCGAGGGTAGATTGGACTATGGCTACACCTTC. Protein: CACGEGRLDYGYTF. The full variable domain, completed using reference TRBV30 and TRBJ1-2, is SQTIHQWPATLVQPVGSPLSLECTVEGTSNPNLYWYRQAAGRGLQLLFYSVGIGQISSEVPQNLSASRPQDRQFILSSKKLLLSDSGFYLCACGEGRLDYGYTFGSGTRLTVV.

The chain couples TRBV12-3 or TRBV12-4 to TRBJ1-1; no clear D. Trimming took 10 bases from V and 1 from J, leaving 7 bases between them. The CDR3 runs to 11 residues. CDR3 sequence: CATQRNTEAFF. CDR3 in DNA: TGTGCCACCCAGAGGAACACTGAAGCTTTCTTT.

The chain employs TRBV7-6 and TRBJ2-1; possibly TRBD2 for D (7 bases). Trimming cost V 5 bases and J 0 bases, with 11 bases left between them. The CDR3 loop spans 15 amino acids. Per the germline V gene, CDR1 is SGHVS and CDR2 is FNYEAQ. This CDR3 reads CASSGRGASYNEQFF. CDR3 bases: TGTGCCAGCAGCGGCCGGGGGGCCTCCTACAATGAGCAGTTCTTC.

This clonotype was counted many times. The V call is TRBV4-1, the J call TRBJ2-7, with D possibly matching TRBD2 (6 bases). CDR1 MGHRA and CDR2 YSYEKL come from the germline V gene. This CDR3 is built from 16 residues. The V and J ends lost 3 bases and 0 bases respectively, with 15 bases between them. CDR3 loop: CASSQETSLSSYEQYF. Written as DNA, the CDR3 is TGCGCCAGCAGCCAGGAAACTAGCCTCAGCTCCTACGAGCAGTACTTC.

The gene calls are TRBV6-2 or TRBV6-3 and TRBJ1-1; D perhaps matches TRBD1 (6 bases). Germline V gene data show CDR1 as MNHEY and CDR2 as SVGEGT. V lost 0 bases, J lost 1 base, and 6 bases lay in between. This CDR3 comprises 14 residues. CDR3 sequence reads: CASSYSQGNTEAFF. DNA of the CDR3: TGTGCCAGCAGTTACTCACAGGGGAACACTGAAGCTTTCTTT.

V and J are TRBV28 and TRBJ2-5; no clear D. Per the germline V gene, CDR1 is MDHEN and CDR2 is SYDVKM. The germline V and J ends were trimmed by 8 bases and 3 bases, with 10 bases remaining between them. This CDR3 comprises 12 residues. CDR3 sequence: CASGALKETQYF. CDR3 sequence (DNA): TGTGCCAGCGGAGCGCTTAAAGAGACCCAGTACTTC.

The rearrangement links TRBV4-1 to TRBJ2-7; 7 bases line up with TRBD2. The CDR3 sequence is 15 residues long. V gave up 4 bases and J gave up 2 bases; unmatched junction bases: 8. CDR1 and CDR2 (germline): MGHRA, YSYEKL. CDR3 DNA sequence: TGCGCCAGCAGCCGAGCAGCGGGGAGCCCCTACGAGCAGTACTTC. It translates to CASSRAAGSPYEQYF.

V is TRBV20-1 and J is TRBJ2-1; 15 bases agree with TRBD2. V shed 7 bases, J shed 9 bases, and the junction held 4 bases outside the gene matches. The CDR3 has 13 residues. Germline V gene sequence: CDR1 DFQATT, CDR2 SNEGSKA (reference sequence). This CDR3 is CSGTSGGEGEQFF. The CDR3 coding sequence is TGCAGTGGGACTAGCGGGGGGGAGGGTGAGCAGTTCTTC.

In this sample, this clonotype turned up a few times. V and J are TRBV7-2 and TRBJ1-5, with D perhaps matching TRBD1 (5 bases). Trimming left V 1 base short and J 6 bases short, with 7 bases between. Looked up from germline, CDR1 is SGHTA and CDR2 is FQGNSA. The CDR3 length is 13 residues. The CDR3 here is CASSLGRVQPQHF. CDR3 sequence (DNA): TGTGCCAGCAGCTTAGGCAGGGTTCAGCCCCAGCATTTT.

The V and J genes are TRBV7-9 and TRBJ1-1; no firm D call. The V and J ends lost 8 bases and 2 bases respectively, with 15 bases between them. This CDR3 has 14 amino acids. From germline, CDR1 is SEHNR and CDR2 FQNEAQ (reference sequence). CDR3 sequence reads: CASQTPPSNTEAFF. The CDR3 DNA follows: TGTGCCAGCCAAACCCCCCCAAGTAACACTGAAGCTTTCTTT.

This clonotype showed up just a few times. The CDR3 DNA reads TGTGCCATCAGTGAACAGGGAATGAACACTGAAGCTTTCTTT. The encoded protein is CAISEQGMNTEAFF. The chain employs TRBV10-3 and TRBJ1-1, with D maybe TRBD1 (6 bases). V was pared by 3 bases and J by 0 bases, with 8 bases between. Germline V lookup: CDR1 ENHRY, CDR2 SYGVKD. CDR3 length: 14 amino acids.

The chain is built from TRBV12-3 or TRBV12-4 and TRBJ2-1, with D possibly being TRBD1 or TRBD2 (5 bases each). The CDR3 is 16 amino acids. Trimming took 5 bases from V and 4 from J, leaving 18 bases between them. The CDR3 protein is CASSPYPGPSYNEQFF. CDR3 bases: TGTGCCAGCAGTCCTTACCCGGGGCCCTCGTACAATGAGCAGTTCTTC.

In its sample, this clonotype was seen many times. The chain employs TRBV4-1 and TRBJ1-2, with a possible D match to TRBD1 (5 bases). The CDR3 contains 13 residues. Germline CDR1 and CDR2: MGHRA and YSYEKL. V gave up 0 bases and J gave up 8 bases, with 10 bases separating them. CDR3 in amino acids: CASSQEGRVGYTF. CDR3 DNA sequence: TGCGCCAGCAGCCAAGAGGGCAGGGTAGGCTACACCTTC.

The chain joins TRBV7-9 to TRBJ2-5; 7 positions match TRBD1. The CDR3 totals 16 residues. Germline CDR1 is SEHNR and CDR2 is FQNEAQ (reference sequence). The junction had 10 bases not matched to a gene; V was cut back by 5 bases and J by 1 base. The DNA for the CDR3 is TGTGCCAGCAGCCGCTCACAGGGGCTTTCCCAAGAGACCCAGTACTTC. Amino acid sequence: CASSRSQGLSQETQYF. Full variable domain (remainder filled in from reference TRBV7-9 and TRBJ2-5): DTGVSQNPRHKITKRGQNVTFRCDPISEHNRLYWYRQTLGQGPEFLTYFQNEAQLEKSRLLSDRFSAERPKGSFSTLEIQRTEQGDSAMYLCASSRSQGLSQETQYFGPGTRLLVL.

This clonotype has a handful of counts. V usage is TRBV19 and J usage is TRBJ2-1; D gene ambiguous. Germline assignment: CDR1 LNHDA and CDR2 SQIVND (reference sequence). The CDR3 consists of 13 residues. Trimming left V 3 bases short and J 6 bases short, with 9 bases between. The CDR3 DNA reads as TGTGCCAGTAGTATGTCTCTTCTCAATGAGCAGTTCTTC. This encodes CASSMSLLNEQFF.

The genes are TRBV28 and TRBJ1-2; D ambiguous. CDR3 length: 13 residues. CDR1 is MDHEN and CDR2 is SYDVKM in the germline V gene. Trimming shortened V by 6 bases and J by 4 bases, and 12 bases separated the two germline ends. CDR3 protein: CASSPNGSYGYTF. DNA for the CDR3: TGTGCCAGCAGCCCGAACGGATCCTATGGCTACACCTTC.

This sequence joins TRBV7-3 and TRBJ1-2, with D possibly being TRBD1 (6 bases). The ends were cut back, 5 bases at V and 5 bases at J, with 18 bases in the middle. There are 15 residues in the CDR3. Germline V gives CDR1 SGHTA, CDR2 FQGTGA. CDR3 loop: CASSEHPGGEYGYTF. Here the CDR3 DNA reads TGTGCCAGCAGCGAACACCCCGGGGGCGAGTATGGCTACACCTTC.

This clonotype came up a few times. J is TRBJ1-3 and V is TRBV4-1; D gene uncertain. The germline gives CDR1 MGHRA, CDR2 YSYEKL. The CDR3 has 17 amino acids. V was pared by 1 base and J by 4 bases, with 17 bases between. CDR3 DNA: TGCGCCAGCAGCCAAGTATTAGCCCGGACCTACGGAAACACCATATATTTT. Translating it yields CASSQVLARTYGNTIYF.

This clonotype was seen a handful of times. This chain links TRBV7-9 with TRBJ2-7, with D possibly TRBD1 on 6 matching bases. This CDR3 contains 14 residues. The germline V gene has CDR1 SEHNR and CDR2 FQNEAQ (reference sequence). V lost 1 base and J lost 2, with 9 bases in between. CDR3 sequence: CASSLVGDTYEQYF. DNA of the CDR3: TGTGCCAGCAGCTTAGTCGGGGACACCTACGAGCAGTACTTC.

J is TRBJ2-1 and V is TRBV20-1; 11 positions match TRBD2. Unmatched junction bases numbered 9, after V lost 7 bases and J lost 1 base. The CDR3 has 16 amino acids. Germline V gene sequence: CDR1 DFQATT, CDR2 SNEGSKA (reference sequence). The CDR3 region is CSVQTSGASSYNEQFF. The CDR3 nucleotides are TGCAGTGTACAGACTAGCGGGGCGTCGTCCTACAATGAGCAGTTCTTC.